The rows below give T cell receptor beta chains drawn from one sample of a study of T cells expressing NK-cell markers. Following a re-call of the 5' RACE reads, TCRdb has one entry per CDR3 protein and lacks DNA. In all, the sample yields 550,000 to 600,000 distinct CDR3 sequences. The sample comprised blood T cells: a sorted CD56 or NKG2C T cell subset, CD4+ or CD8+ T cells, or bulk PBMC T cells (not recorded which). The receptors were sampled from a man aged 18 to 30 in good health. The CDR3 runs from the conserved cysteine through the conserved F or W.

>TRBJ2-1|TRBV7-6
CASSLSGLGSGEQFF
>TRBJ2-3|TRBV18
CASSTDGLSNTQYF
>TRBJ1-1|TRBV19
CASSIRGLNTEAFF
>TRBJ2-5|TRBV19
CASSVDRAWETQYF
>TRBJ2-1|TRBV6-5
CASSSLAGEFF
>TRBJ2-7|TRBV25-1
CASSEYVGGRYEQYF
>TRBJ2-3|TRBV5-6
CASRWGSGTDTQYF
>TRBJ1-1|TRBV5-1
CASSSQGVPEGEAFF
>TRBJ1-2|TRBV10-3
CAIHTVGSGLYGYTF
>TRBJ1-2|TRBV5-1
CASSSGQGARYGYTF
>TRBJ2-7|TRBV5-1
CASSLTAKNGPSFYEQYF
>TRBJ2-7|TRBV7-2
CASSSIALSSYEQYF
>TRBJ2-4|TRBV7-9
CASSPGNIQYF
>TRBJ1-6|TRBV5-1
CASKSGSNSPLHF
>TRBJ2-1|TRBV6-5
CASSYGTSGYNEQFF
>TRBJ2-3|TRBV11-3
CASSPRFPAGVTDTQYF
>TRBJ2-1|TRBV6-5
CASSYSGTGYNEQFF
>TRBJ1-4|TRBV7-9
CASSFGPTTNEKLFF
>TRBJ2-7|TRBV5-6
CASSYWTSFSYEQYF
>TRBJ2-3|TRBV5-6
CASSNGAQGMTDTQYF
>TRBJ2-1|TRBV20-1
CSALEGSGFNEQFF
>TRBJ2-1|TRBV15
CATSRDLWRVSSYNEQFF
>TRBJ2-1|TRBV5-1
CASSLDPNRGEQFF
>TRBJ2-7|TRBV18
CASSPRQGPSYEQYF
>TRBJ2-1|TRBV10-1
CASSDGNEQFF
>TRBJ1-1|TRBV6-6
CATSGGAREAFF
>TRBJ1-1|TRBV29-1
CSVGAGGTEAFF
>TRBJ2-7|TRBV5-6
CASSKEPGTGLGEQYF
>TRBJ2-5|TRBV19
CASSRGDRRLETQYF
>TRBJ2-1|TRBV7-3
CASSLTPTSGTRFNEQFF
>TRBJ2-2|TRBV6-5
CASSYVREPSGELFF
>TRBJ1-1|TRBV6-5
CASKLVQTNTEAFF
>TRBJ2-2|TRBV28
CASRGPHVGELFF
>TRBJ2-5|TRBV12-3/TRBV12-4
CASRDQGLETQYF
>TRBJ2-1|TRBV20-1
CSASRSVLISYNEQFF
>TRBJ2-7|TRBV7-9
CASRRDAYEQYF
>TRBJ2-1|TRBV15
CATSRELAIRYNEQFF